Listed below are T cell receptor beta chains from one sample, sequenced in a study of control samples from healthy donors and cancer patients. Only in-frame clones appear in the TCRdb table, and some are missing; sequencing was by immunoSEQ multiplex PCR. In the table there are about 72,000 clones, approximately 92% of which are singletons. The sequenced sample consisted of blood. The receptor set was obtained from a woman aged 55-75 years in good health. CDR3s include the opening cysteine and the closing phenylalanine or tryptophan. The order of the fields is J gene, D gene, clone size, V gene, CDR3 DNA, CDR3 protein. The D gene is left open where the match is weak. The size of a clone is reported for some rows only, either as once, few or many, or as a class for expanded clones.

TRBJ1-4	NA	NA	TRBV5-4	TGTGCCAGCAGCTCCACGTTGCCGGGTTTAAATGAAAAACTGTTTTTT	CASSSTLPGLNEKLFF
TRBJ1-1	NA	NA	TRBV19	TGTGCCAGTAGTATGATAACCCTTTACCCTGAAGCTTTCTTT	CASSMITLYPEAFF
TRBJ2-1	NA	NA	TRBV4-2	TGTGCCAGCAGCCAAGTTCTTAGCCGAACTATGATCTTC	CASSQVLSRTMIF
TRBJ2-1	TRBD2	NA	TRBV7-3	TGTGCCAGCAGCTTAAGGTCTAGCGGGAGGAACAATGAGCAGTTCTTC	CASSLRSSGRNNEQFF
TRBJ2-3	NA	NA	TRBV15	TGTGCCACCAGCAGAGCGGGCGGGACTAGCACAGATACGCAGTATTTT	CATSRAGGTSTDTQYF
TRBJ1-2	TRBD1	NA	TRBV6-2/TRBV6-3	TGTGCCAGCAGCAAGTTGGGGACAGGGGGCAGCTACACCTTC	CASSKLGTGGSYTF
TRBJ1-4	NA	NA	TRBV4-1	TGCGCCAGCAGCCAAGAGTGGGATGAAAAACTGTTTTTT	CASSQEWDEKLFF
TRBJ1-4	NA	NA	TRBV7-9	TGTGCCAGCAGCTTAGCCGCAACTAATGAAAAACTGTTTTTT	CASSLAATNEKLFF
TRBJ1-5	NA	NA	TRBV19	TGTGCCAGTAGTGCGGGACGGGGCAATCAGCCCCAGCATTTT	CASSAGRGNQPQHF
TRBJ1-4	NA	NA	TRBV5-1	TGCGCCAGCAGCTTGGCCAGCGCGACAACTAATGAAAAACTGTTTTTT	CASSLASATTNEKLFF
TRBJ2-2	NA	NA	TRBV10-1	TGCGCCAGCAGTGATGGGGGCTTGAACACCGGGGAGCTGTTTTTT	CASSDGGLNTGELFF
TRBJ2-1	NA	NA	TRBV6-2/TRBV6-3	TGTGCCAGCAGCGACTCTTCCTACAATGAGCAGTTCTTC	CASSDSSYNEQFF
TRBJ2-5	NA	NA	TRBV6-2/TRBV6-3	TGTGCCAGCAGTTACGGACAACGATGGGCGACAGAGACCCAGTACTTC	CASSYGQRWATETQYF
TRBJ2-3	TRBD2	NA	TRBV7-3	TGTGCCAGCAGCTTTTCTAGCGGGAGACCCCCAGATACGCAGTATTTT	CASSFSSGRPPDTQYF
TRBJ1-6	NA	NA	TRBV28	TGTGCCAGCAGTAGTACAGGGTCATCCCTCCACTTT	CASSSTGSSLHF
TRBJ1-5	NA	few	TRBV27	TGTGCCAGCAGTTTTGACAGATATCAGCCCCAGCATTTT	CASSFDRYQPQHF
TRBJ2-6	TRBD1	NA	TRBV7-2	TGTGCCAGCAGCTTAAAGACAGGGGGTGCTGCCTCTGGGGCCAACGTCCTGACTTTC	CASSLKTGGAASGANVLTF
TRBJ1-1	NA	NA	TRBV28	TGTGCCAGCAGTTTGCAGGGGATAGGTACTGAAGCTTTCTTT	CASSLQGIGTEAFF
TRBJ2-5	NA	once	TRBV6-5	TGTGCCAGCAGTTGGACAGTAGAAGAGACCCAGTACTTC	CASSWTVEETQYF
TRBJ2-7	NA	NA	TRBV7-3	TGTGCCAGCAGCTTAAGCGGCAGGGACTACGAGCAGTACTTC	CASSLSGRDYEQYF
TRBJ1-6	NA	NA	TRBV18	TGTGCCAGCTCTCAATTGACGCCCGGGACCCAATTTAATTCACCCCTCCACTTT	CASSQLTPGTQFNSPLHF
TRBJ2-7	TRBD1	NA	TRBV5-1	TGCGCCAGCTCCCGATCACCGGTGTCCGGGACAGGTGGGAGCTACGAGCAGTACTTC	CASSRSPVSGTGGSYEQYF